A single T cell receptor (beta chain) is shown here with its context. The antigen is unknown. This entry belongs to a study of T cell clonotyping in hematopoietic cell transplantation. Whole-study results and caveats: No sorting was done, leaving CD4 and CD8 contributions mixed.

The CDR3 has 13 residues. The V gene lost 5 bases and the J gene lost 6 bases, with 11 bases spanning the gap. Germline lookup yields CDR1 MNHEY and CDR2 SVGAGI. Sequenced by immunoSEQ multiplex PCR; TCRdb stores in-frame clones only, minus some. The table shows tens of thousands of clones, with around 94% occurring only once. This TCR was recovered from a woman aged 45-60 years in good health. Some clones in this sample may be carry-over from other donors' samples. V usage is TRBV6-5 and J usage is TRBJ2-1, with unresolved D. The sequencing input was peripheral blood mononuclear cells. CDR3 DNA sequence: TGTGCCAGCAGTCAATTAGACCGCAATGAGCAGTTCTTC. This translates into CASSQLDRNEQFF.